This T cell receptor beta chain is from a study of siplizumab effects on memory and regulatory T cells. Concerning this clone: The target antigen is unknown.

Study-wide findings and caveats: With siplizumab, Treg-derived clones averaged about 71% of mappable alloreactive CD4+ clones, versus 25% to 30% in controls.

The V gene's germline CDR1 is SGHTA and CDR2 FQGTGA. The J segment lost 10 bases and the V segment lost 5 bases, leaving 11 bases of the junction unmatched. This CDR3 comprises 14 residues. Profiling relied on immunoSEQ multiplex PCR, and the TCRdb table lists in-frame clones only, not all of them. Of about 100,000 clones in the sample, roughly 93% were seen once. The V call is TRBV7-3, the J call TRBJ2-1; 7 nucleotides align to TRBD2. The sequence derives from a human donor in good health. Sequencing was done on a sample of non-Treg CD4+ T cells sorted from blood. The CDR3 DNA reads as TGTGCCAGCAGCCTAGCGGCCACTGGCGGGGAGCAGTTCTTC. Translation: CASSLAATGGEQFF. The full variable domain, in which reference TRBV7-3 and TRBJ2-1 provide the parts outside the CDR3, is GAGVSQTPSNKVTEKGKYVELRCDPISGHTALYWYRQSLGQGPEFLIYFQGTGAADDSGLPNDRFFAVRPEGSVSTLKIQRTERGDSAVYLCASSLAATGGEQFFGPGTRLTVL.